This entry lists 27 T cell receptor beta chains sequenced from one sample in a study of T cells in Graves' hyperthyroidism and ophthalmopathy. RNA transcripts gave rise to amplified TCR beta CDR3 regions. Researchers ran a first-round RT-PCR on the TCR CDR3 using the HTBI primer set. TCRdb ran MiXCR on the multiplex PCR reads and lists one entry per CDR3 protein. The sample shows about 640,000 distinct CDR3 sequences, around 21% of them seen only once. Sequencing was performed on blood. The receptors were gathered from a man in his thirties or forties with Graves' ophthalmopathy.

This clonotype was counted between two and nine times. The rearrangement links TRBV13 to TRBJ2-1; perhaps TRBD2 as D (6 bases). V was shortened by 4 bases and J by 8 bases, with 15 bases between the two germline ends. CDR3 size: 14 residues. CDR1 and CDR2 from the germline V gene are PRHDT and FYEKMQ (reference sequence). As DNA, the CDR3 is TGTGCCAGCAGCTCTGCTGGCGGGAATCATGAGCAGTTCTTC. Protein sequence: CASSSAGGNHEQFF.

Worth noting for this clonotype: With a much larger clone just one base away, this may be a read error. The rearrangement links TRBV2 to TRBJ1-2, with a possible D match to TRBD1 (6 bases). CDR3 size: 13 residues. In germline, CDR1 is SNHLY, CDR2 FYNNEI. V gave up 7 bases and J gave up 4 bases, with 13 bases separating them. The CDR3 region is CASMHTGSYGYTF. In DNA form, the CDR3 reads TGTGCCAGCATGCATACAGGGAGCTATGGCTACACCTTC.

V is TRBV28 and J is TRBJ2-1; TRBD2 matches at 9 bases. This CDR3 is 15 amino acids long. CDR1 is MDHEN, CDR2 SYDVKM, per germline. Trimming removed 3 bases from V and 9 bases from J; junction bases left unmatched: 9. The CDR3 DNA is TGTGCCAGCAGTTTTCTGGCTAGCGGGATTCTTGAGCAGTTCTTC. This translates into CASSFLASGILEQFF. The full variable domain, with the rest looked up from reference TRBV28 and TRBJ2-1, is DVKVTQSSRYLVKRTGEKVFLECVQDMDHENMFWYRQDPGLGLRLIYFSYDVKMKEKGDIPEGYSVSREKKERFSLILESASTNQTSMYLCASSFLASGILEQFFGPGTRLTVL.

This clonotype has just a few counts. A junction end diverges from the germline sequence, so it may reflect a read error. V and J are TRBV27 and TRBJ2-7; TRBD1 matches 9 bases. This CDR3 is 14 amino acids long. Germline V CDR1 and CDR2: MNHEY, SMNVEV (reference sequence). The CDR3 loop is CAGRKGQGTLEQYF. CDR3 in DNA: TGTGCCGGCAGAAAGGGACAGGGCACGCTCGAGCAGTACTTC.

This clonotype was seen more than once but under ten times. The V call is TRBV20-1, the J call TRBJ2-1; the D call may be TRBD1 or TRBD2 (6 bases each). Germline values: CDR1 DFQATT, CDR2 SNEGSKA (reference sequence). Trimming removed 0 bases at V and 0 bases at J, with 15 bases between. The CDR3 extends over 17 amino acids. This chain's CDR3 is CSARDPLGGSSYNEQFF. CDR3 nucleotide sequence: TGCAGTGCTAGAGACCCTCTAGGGGGGAGCTCCTACAATGAGCAGTTCTTC.

This chain joins TRBV6-2 or TRBV6-3 and TRBJ2-1; D may be TRBD1 (6 bases). The CDR3 totals 15 residues. Trimming took 4 bases from V and 6 from J, leaving 16 bases between them. The germline V gene encodes CDR1 MNHEY and CDR2 SVGEGT. CDR3 loop: CASSSAGAPINEQFF. For the CDR3, the DNA is TGTGCCAGCAGTTCCGCAGGGGCCCCTATCAATGAGCAGTTCTTC.

The chain joins TRBV20-1 to TRBJ2-1; 13 bases align to TRBD2. The germline V gene encodes CDR1 DFQATT and CDR2 SNEGSKA (reference sequence). Trimming at V came to 0 bases and at J to 7 bases, leaving 3 bases not matched to a gene. This CDR3 region has 15 residues. In nucleotides, the CDR3 is TGCAGTGCTAGAGATAGGACTAGCGGGAGAAATGAGCAGTTCTTC. Residues: CSARDRTSGRNEQFF.

This clonotype was detected many times. The chain employs TRBV2 and TRBJ2-5; D gene uncertain. V was cut by 6 bases and J by 4 bases, with 15 bases left in between. CDR1 is SNHLY, CDR2 FYNNEI, per germline. The CDR3 loop spans 14 amino acids. The CDR3 nucleotides are TGTGCCAGCAGCCGCAGGCGGTCAGGAGAGACCCAGTACTTC. Translating gives CASSRRRSGETQYF.

In its sample, this clonotype was seen once. V and J are TRBV19 and TRBJ2-3, with 8 bases lining up with TRBD2. The germline V gene has CDR1 LNHDA and CDR2 SQIVND (reference sequence). The V and J ends lost 7 bases and 4 bases, in that order; junction bases with no gene match: 7. The CDR3 has 14 residues. CDR3: CASTHSGTPDTQYF. CDR3 in DNA: TGTGCCAGTACCCATAGCGGGACACCAGATACGCAGTATTTT.

The sample holds many counts of this clonotype. The chain links TRBV20-1 to TRBJ1-1; D ambiguous. The CDR3 has 13 residues. Germline CDR1 and CDR2: DFQATT and SNEGSKA (reference sequence). V was trimmed by 6 bases and J by 5 bases, leaving 16 bases between them. The CDR3 here is CSALDPLGTEAFF. For the CDR3, the DNA is TGCAGTGCACTTGACCCGCTTGGAACTGAAGCTTTCTTT.

This clonotype appeared many times. The chain has TRBV11-1 and TRBJ2-5; 8 nucleotides match TRBD1. Germline lookup yields CDR1 SGHAT and CDR2 FQDESV (reference sequence). The CDR3 runs 15 residues. Germline trimming cut 5 bases from V and 4 bases from J; bases unmatched to any gene: 9. CDR3 amino acids: CASSHMTGASETQYF. CDR3 nucleotides: TGTGCCAGCAGCCATATGACAGGGGCGTCAGAGACCCAGTACTTC.

This clonotype was seen repeatedly, ten times or more. V gene TRBV11-2 combines with J gene TRBJ1-2; D remains ambiguous. Trimming stripped 5 bases from V and 4 bases from J, with 17 bases between. The CDR3 contains 15 residues. Germline V lookup: CDR1 SGHAT, CDR2 FQNNGV. CDR3 sequence: CASSPKDGHPYGYTF. CDR3 DNA sequence: TGTGCCAGCAGCCCAAAGGACGGCCACCCCTATGGCTACACCTTC.

Ten or more counts support this clonotype. V is TRBV5-4 and J is TRBJ1-1; TRBD1 matches 9 bases. This CDR3 contains 14 residues. The V and J ends lost 4 bases and 4 bases, in that order; junction bases with no gene match: 5. From germline, CDR1 is SGHNT and CDR2 YYREEE (reference sequence). In DNA form, the CDR3 reads TGTGCCAGCAGCACGGGACAGGGAAGCACTGAAGCTTTCTTT. Amino acids: CASSTGQGSTEAFF.

The chain has TRBV4-1 and TRBJ1-6, with 9 bases that match TRBD1. Germline CDR1 and CDR2: MGHRA and YSYEKL. This CDR3 has 16 residues. V trimming: 3 bases; J trimming: 9 bases; junction bases outside the gene matches: 9. In nucleotides, the CDR3 is TGCGCCAGCAGCCAGCAGGACAGGGGAGGGAGTTCACCCCTCCACTTT. This codes for CASSQQDRGGSSPLHF.

The chain employs TRBV20-1 and TRBJ2-1; D is possibly TRBD1 (5 bases). This CDR3 is built from 13 residues. CDR1 and CDR2 (germline): DFQATT, SNEGSKA (reference sequence). The V end was cut by 3 bases, the J end by 4 bases, with 10 bases between. The DNA of the CDR3 is TGCAGTGCTAGCCCAGGGAATTACAATGAGCAGTTCTTC. It is translated as CSASPGNYNEQFF.

The J gene is TRBJ1-2, the V gene TRBV13, with D perhaps matching TRBD1 (5 bases). The germline V gene has CDR1 PRHDT and CDR2 FYEKMQ (reference sequence). The CDR3 is 15 residues long. V dropped 4 bases and J dropped 7 bases, with 19 bases sitting between them. CDR3 protein: CASSSRGRTGVGYTF. CDR3 nucleotide sequence: TGTGCCAGCAGCTCGAGGGGCAGAACAGGAGTTGGCTACACCTTC.

The V and J genes are TRBV25-1 and TRBJ2-5; the D is unclear. Germline loops: CDR1 MGHDK, CDR2 SYGVNS. This CDR3 comprises 15 residues. Trimming left V 2 bases short and J 6 bases short, with 16 bases between. The CDR3 loop reads CASSENPTPRKTQYF. DNA of the CDR3: TGTGCCAGCAGTGAAAATCCGACCCCTAGAAAGACCCAGTACTTC.

There are a few counts of this clonotype. The chain carries TRBV10-2 and TRBJ1-2; 7 bases align to TRBD1. Germline lookup yields CDR1 WSHSY and CDR2 SAAADI. J lost 4 bases, V lost 6 bases, and 8 bases had no gene match. The CDR3 is 14 residues long. CDR3 sequence (DNA): TGCGCCAGCAGCGACCACAGGGGCAGCTATGGCTACACCTTC. Encoded protein: CASSDHRGSYGYTF.

The chain has TRBV6-1 and TRBJ1-6; no clear D gene. V dropped 3 bases and J dropped 8 bases, with 11 bases sitting between them. Looked up from germline, CDR1 is MNHNS and CDR2 is SASEGT. The CDR3 is 14 amino acids. The CDR3 reads CASSEDPSYSPLHF. The CDR3 nucleotides read TGTGCCAGCAGTGAGGACCCCAGCTATTCACCCCTCCACTTT.

The table lists this clonotype with many counts. The V gene is TRBV2, the J gene TRBJ2-1; D unresolved. Germline V gene sequence: CDR1 SNHLY, CDR2 FYNNEI. V was clipped by 4 bases and J by 0 bases, with 13 bases between them. The CDR3 is made up of 16 amino acids. CDR3 in amino acids: CASSGETPSSYNEQFF. The CDR3 coding sequence is TGTGCCAGCAGTGGTGAGACTCCAAGCTCCTACAATGAGCAGTTCTTC.

The chain links TRBV20-1 to TRBJ2-1; TRBD1 is a possible D gene (6 bases). Trimming shortened V by 6 bases and J by 8 bases, and 14 bases separated the two germline ends. This CDR3 is built from 12 residues. CDR1 and CDR2 (germline): DFQATT, SNEGSKA (reference sequence). CDR3 region: CSAKGGGDEQFF. CDR3 sequence (DNA): TGCAGTGCAAAGGGTGGGGGCGATGAGCAGTTCTTC.

This chain connects TRBV12-3 or TRBV12-4 to TRBJ1-5; no firm D call. This CDR3 comprises 15 residues. The V end lost 5 bases, the J end lost 6 bases, and 17 bases lay between the germline ends. The CDR3, as DNA: TGTGCCAGCAGTCCAGGCGGAGGGAGTAGTCAGCCCCAGCATTTT. As protein: CASSPGGGSSQPQHF.

The chain is built from TRBV10-3 and TRBJ1-1, with D possibly TRBD1 on 5 matching bases. The CDR3 consists of 11 residues. With 10 bases removed from V and 5 bases from J, the gap between germline ends came to 11 bases. Germline CDR1 and CDR2: ENHRY and SYGVKD. CDR3: CATLGQTEAFF. The CDR3 DNA reads TGTGCCACCCTGGGGCAAACTGAAGCTTTCTTT.

This clonotype has only a few counts. The rearrangement uses TRBV7-2 and TRBJ2-7, with 13 bases identical to TRBD2. Losses at the gene ends were 8 bases for V and 2 bases for J; bases not matched to a gene: 3. CDR1 is SGHTA, CDR2 FQGNSA, per germline. The CDR3 is 14 amino acids. The CDR3 sequence is CASELAGGPYEQYF. The CDR3 coding sequence is TGTGCCAGCGAACTAGCGGGAGGGCCCTACGAGCAGTACTTC. Variable domain in full (rest from reference TRBV7-2 and TRBJ2-7): GAGVSQSPSNKVTEKGKDVELRCDPISGHTALYWYRQSLGQGLEFLIYFQGNSAPDKSGLPSDRFSAERTGGSVSTLTIQRTQQEDSAVYLCASELAGGPYEQYFGPGTRLTVT.

The chain carries TRBV19 and TRBJ2-1; 12 nucleotides agree with TRBD2. Trimming cost V 5 bases and J 7 bases; bases outside gene matches: 3. The germline gives CDR1 LNHDA, CDR2 SQIVND (reference sequence). CDR3 length: 14 amino acids. CDR3 nucleotides: TGTGCCAGTAGTGTCGGGACTAGCGGGAATGAGCAGTTCTTC. It is translated as CASSVGTSGNEQFF.

This clonotype has a handful of counts. The chain uses TRBV29-1 and TRBJ2-5, with 10 bases fitting TRBD2. Germline lookup yields CDR1 SQVTM and CDR2 ANQGSEA. Trimming cost V 5 bases and J 0 bases; bases outside gene matches: 6. The CDR3 is made up of 15 amino acids. CDR3: CSVFKGLAYQETQYF. The CDR3 DNA reads TGCAGCGTTTTTAAGGGACTAGCGTACCAAGAGACCCAGTACTTC. Using reference TRBV29-1 and TRBJ2-5 for the parts outside the CDR3, the full variable domain is SAVISQKPSRDICQRGTSLTIQCQVDSQVTMMFWYRQQPGQSLTLIATANQGSEATYESGFVIDKFPISRPNLTFSTLTVSNMSPEDSSIYLCSVFKGLAYQETQYFGPGTRLLVL.

V is TRBV2 and J is TRBJ2-3; 7 bases align to TRBD1. After removal of 6 bases from V and 4 bases from J, the junction contained 1 base not matched to a gene. CDR1 and CDR2 (germline): SNHLY, FYNNEI. The CDR3 has 12 residues. Written as DNA, the CDR3 is TGTGCCAGCAGACAGGGGTCAGATACGCAGTATTTT. This encodes CASRQGSDTQYF.